The rows below give T cell receptor beta chains drawn from one sample of a study of T cell clones after liver transplantation. TCRdb's copy holds only in-frame clones and misses some; the assay was immunoSEQ multiplex PCR. The data contain tens of thousands of clones, around 84% of them seen just once; the ten biggest clones take up approximately 2.1%. Source: CD4+ T cells from blood, taken less than 50 months after liver transplant. Receptors originate from a human patient who received a liver transplant. The T cells may come from the graft donor. Each CDR3 is given with its conserved first and last residue. The D gene is left open where the match is weak. Expanded clones are given a class, and other clones once, few, many or no size at all.

v_call: TRBV12-2; j_call: TRBJ2-7; d_call: NA; clone_size: NA; cdr3_aa: CASLKVTYEQYF; cdr3_nt: TGTGCAAGTCTCAAGGTCACCTACGAGCAGTACTTC
v_call: TRBV6-5; j_call: TRBJ2-1; d_call: NA; clone_size: NA; cdr3_aa: CASSYSRPYNEQFF; cdr3_nt: TGTGCCAGCAGTTACTCGAGACCCTACAATGAGCAGTTCTTC
v_call: TRBV25-1; j_call: TRBJ1-4; d_call: NA; clone_size: few; cdr3_aa: CASSESTGREKLFF; cdr3_nt: TGTGCCAGCAGTGAATCGACAGGCCGTGAAAAACTGTTTTTT
v_call: TRBV6-4; j_call: TRBJ1-1; d_call: NA; clone_size: NA; cdr3_aa: CASSDRTNTEAFF; cdr3_nt: TGTGCCAGCAGTGACCGGACCAACACTGAAGCTTTCTTT
v_call: TRBV19; j_call: TRBJ2-1; d_call: TRBD2; clone_size: NA; cdr3_aa: CASSGAGSFYNEQFF; cdr3_nt: TGTGCCAGTAGTGGAGCGGGGAGTTTCTACAATGAGCAGTTCTTC
v_call: TRBV15; j_call: TRBJ2-7; d_call: TRBD2; clone_size: NA; cdr3_aa: CATSRVRGVNSYEQYF; cdr3_nt: TGTGCCACCAGCAGAGTTCGGGGGGTAAACTCCTACGAGCAGTACTTC
v_call: TRBV21-1; j_call: TRBJ1-3; d_call: NA; clone_size: once; cdr3_aa: CASINRGGTGNTIYF; cdr3_nt: TGTGCCAGCATCAATAGGGGGGGAACCGGAAACACCATATATTTT
v_call: TRBV5-1; j_call: TRBJ1-3; d_call: TRBD1; clone_size: NA; cdr3_aa: CASSPDRAALNGNTIYF; cdr3_nt: TGCGCCAGCAGCCCCGACAGGGCAGCGTTAAACGGAAACACCATATATTTT
v_call: TRBV5-1; j_call: TRBJ2-5; d_call: TRBD2; clone_size: NA; cdr3_aa: CASSLPSGNQETQYF; cdr3_nt: TGCGCCAGCAGCTTGCCTAGCGGGAATCAAGAGACCCAGTACTTC
v_call: TRBV7-2; j_call: TRBJ2-5; d_call: TRBD1; clone_size: NA; cdr3_aa: CASSRGQGRQETQYF; cdr3_nt: TGTGCCAGCAGCCGTGGACAGGGACGTCAAGAGACCCAGTACTTC
v_call: TRBV6-1; j_call: TRBJ1-2; d_call: NA; clone_size: NA; cdr3_aa: CASSATSYGYTF; cdr3_nt: TGTGCCAGCAGCGCCACAAGCTATGGCTACACCTTC
v_call: TRBV5-7; j_call: TRBJ1-2; d_call: TRBD1; clone_size: NA; cdr3_aa: CASSGGTGGYGYTF; cdr3_nt: TGTGCCAGCAGCGGGGGGACAGGGGGATATGGCTACACCTTC
v_call: TRBV18; j_call: TRBJ2-1; d_call: NA; clone_size: NA; cdr3_aa: CASSPDIDNEQFF; cdr3_nt: TGTGCCAGCTCACCGGATATAGACAATGAGCAGTTCTTC
v_call: TRBV6-6; j_call: TRBJ2-3; d_call: TRBD1; clone_size: NA; cdr3_aa: CASKRTQGAGDTQYF; cdr3_nt: TGTGCCAGCAAACGGACACAGGGGGCTGGAGATACGCAGTATTTT
v_call: TRBV7-9; j_call: TRBJ1-2; d_call: NA; clone_size: NA; cdr3_aa: CASSFSEGGYTF; cdr3_nt: TGTGCCAGCAGCTTCAGTGAGGGGGGCTACACCTTC
v_call: TRBV12-5; j_call: TRBJ2-3; d_call: TRBD2; clone_size: NA; cdr3_aa: CASGLVFKRGGEDTQYF; cdr3_nt: TGTGCTAGTGGTTTGGTATTCAAGCGGGGGGGGGAAGATACGCAGTATTTT
v_call: TRBV28; j_call: TRBJ2-1; d_call: TRBD2; clone_size: NA; cdr3_aa: CASNKLAGGGYNEQFF; cdr3_nt: TGTGCCAGCAATAAACTAGCGGGAGGCGGGTACAATGAGCAGTTCTTC
v_call: TRBV19; j_call: TRBJ2-1; d_call: NA; clone_size: once; cdr3_aa: CASGSFSNEQFF; cdr3_nt: TGTGCCAGTGGTAGTTTTAGCAATGAGCAGTTCTTC
v_call: TRBV2; j_call: TRBJ1-2; d_call: NA; clone_size: NA; cdr3_aa: CASSEGLGAAGYTF; cdr3_nt: TGTGCCAGCAGTGAAGGGCTGGGGGCCGCGGGCTACACCTTC
v_call: TRBV5-4; j_call: TRBJ1-1; d_call: NA; clone_size: NA; cdr3_aa: CASSRGGGGTEAFF; cdr3_nt: TGTGCCAGCAGCCGTGGGGGGGGAGGCACTGAAGCTTTCTTT
v_call: TRBV28; j_call: TRBJ2-6; d_call: NA; clone_size: NA; cdr3_aa: CASSLALGGANVLTF; cdr3_nt: TGTGCCAGCAGTTTAGCCCTCGGAGGGGCCAACGTCCTGACTTTC
v_call: TRBV19; j_call: TRBJ2-2; d_call: TRBD2; clone_size: few; cdr3_aa: CASSISLAGGTNTGELFF; cdr3_nt: TGTGCCAGTAGTATAAGCCTAGCGGGGGGGACGAACACCGGGGAGCTGTTTTTT
v_call: TRBV7-2; j_call: TRBJ2-1; d_call: NA; clone_size: NA; cdr3_aa: CASSLDWSDPPFF; cdr3_nt: TGTGCCAGCAGCTTAGATTGGAGCGACCCCCCGTTCTTC
v_call: TRBV9; j_call: TRBJ1-3; d_call: NA; clone_size: once; cdr3_aa: CASSVGQIGNTIYF; cdr3_nt: TGTGCCAGCAGCGTAGGGCAGATTGGAAACACCATATATTTT
v_call: TRBV18; j_call: TRBJ2-3; d_call: NA; clone_size: NA; cdr3_aa: CASSWGTDTQYF; cdr3_nt: TGTGCCAGCTCATGGGGCACAGATACGCAGTATTTT
v_call: TRBV9; j_call: TRBJ2-7; d_call: NA; clone_size: NA; cdr3_aa: CASSPTEGGLYEQYF; cdr3_nt: TGTGCCAGCAGCCCCACAGAGGGGGGGTTATACGAGCAGTACTTC
v_call: TRBV4-3; j_call: TRBJ2-2; d_call: TRBD2; clone_size: NA; cdr3_aa: CASSQDSGGSAGELFF; cdr3_nt: TGCGCCAGCAGCCAAGATAGCGGGGGTAGTGCCGGGGAGCTGTTTTTT
v_call: TRBV7-2; j_call: TRBJ2-2; d_call: NA; clone_size: NA; cdr3_aa: CASSLNIASNTGELFF; cdr3_nt: TGTGCCAGCAGCTTAAACATAGCCTCTAACACCGGGGAGCTGTTTTTT
v_call: TRBV9; j_call: TRBJ1-1; d_call: NA; clone_size: NA; cdr3_aa: CASSVVRGTATEAFF; cdr3_nt: TGTGCCAGCAGCGTAGTTCGGGGAACGGCCACTGAAGCTTTCTTT
v_call: TRBV28; j_call: TRBJ2-7; d_call: NA; clone_size: NA; cdr3_aa: CASSSSYEQYF; cdr3_nt: TGTGCCAGCAGTTCCTCCTACGAGCAGTACTTC
v_call: TRBV10-3; j_call: TRBJ2-7; d_call: TRBD2; clone_size: NA; cdr3_aa: CAISSGGSYEQYF; cdr3_nt: TGTGCCATCTCTAGCGGGGGGTCCTACGAGCAGTACTTC
v_call: TRBV5-4; j_call: TRBJ2-5; d_call: NA; clone_size: NA; cdr3_aa: CASSFTGSEETQYF; cdr3_nt: TGTGCCAGCAGCTTTACAGGGAGCGAGGAGACCCAGTACTTC
v_call: TRBV27; j_call: TRBJ1-2; d_call: NA; clone_size: NA; cdr3_aa: CASSPRPTRSYGYTF; cdr3_nt: TGTGCCAGCAGTCCTCGACCAACCCGTAGCTATGGCTACACCTTC
v_call: TRBV28; j_call: TRBJ2-5; d_call: NA; clone_size: once; cdr3_aa: CAIEGPYQETQYF; cdr3_nt: TGTGCTATCGAGGGCCCGTACCAAGAGACCCAGTACTTC
v_call: TRBV7-3; j_call: TRBJ2-3; d_call: TRBD2; clone_size: NA; cdr3_aa: CASSPSGGVSDTQYF; cdr3_nt: TGTGCCAGCAGCCCGAGCGGGGGCGTTTCAGATACGCAGTATTTT
v_call: TRBV7-6; j_call: TRBJ1-2; d_call: NA; clone_size: many; cdr3_aa: CASSQRLRAPSHGYTF; cdr3_nt: TGTGCCAGCAGCCAACGTCTTAGGGCCCCCTCCCATGGCTACACCTTC
v_call: TRBV5-4; j_call: TRBJ2-3; d_call: NA; clone_size: once; cdr3_aa: CASSLRGPDTQYF; cdr3_nt: TGTGCCAGCAGCTTAAGGGGACCAGATACGCAGTATTTT
v_call: TRBV19; j_call: TRBJ2-5; d_call: NA; clone_size: NA; cdr3_aa: CASSIDGRIQETQYF; cdr3_nt: TGTGCCAGTAGTATAGATGGTAGAATCCAAGAGACCCAGTACTTC
v_call: TRBV23-1; j_call: TRBJ2-7; d_call: NA; clone_size: NA; cdr3_aa: CASWTGRSSYEQYF; cdr3_nt: TGCGCCAGCTGGACGGGACGGAGCTCCTACGAGCAGTACTTC
v_call: TRBV7-3; j_call: TRBJ2-1; d_call: TRBD2; clone_size: NA; cdr3_aa: CASSTGLADYYNEQFF; cdr3_nt: TGTGCCAGCAGCACGGGACTAGCGGACTACTACAATGAGCAGTTCTTC
v_call: TRBV19; j_call: TRBJ2-2; d_call: NA; clone_size: NA; cdr3_aa: CASSIAHNTGELFF; cdr3_nt: TGTGCCAGTAGTATAGCACACAACACCGGGGAGCTGTTTTTT